These 24 T cell receptor beta chains were all obtained from the same sample, sequenced in a study of cytomegalovirus exposure and HLA in healthy donors. With 60 Vbeta and 13 Jbeta primers, the PCR was carried out. Clones were read by immunoSEQ multiplex PCR, and TCRdb kept only the in-frame ones, dropping some. The top ten hold around 0.96% of the sample, which has fewer than 100,000 clones, roughly 80% seen once. The material sequenced was PBMCs. The receptors were sampled from a male donor in good health and CMV-seronegative.

The rearrangement links TRBV5-1 to TRBJ1-2, with D possibly matching TRBD1 (6 bases). V lost 4 bases, J lost 2 bases, and 12 bases lay in between. The germline gives CDR1 SGHRS, CDR2 YFSETQ. This CDR3 spans 14 amino acids. This CDR3 reads CASSQRQDNYGYTF. The CDR3 bases are TGCGCCAGCAGCCAGCGACAGGACAACTATGGCTACACCTTC.

The chain is built from TRBV2 and TRBJ1-1; TRBD1 is a possible D gene (6 bases). The CDR3 consists of 15 residues. CDR1 is SNHLY, CDR2 FYNNEI, per germline. Trimming removed 6 bases from V and 1 base from J, with 15 bases in between. In DNA, the CDR3 is TGTGCCAGCAGAGTACCCTACAGGGAGAACACTGAAGCTTTCTTT. Residues: CASRVPYRENTEAFF.

The DNA of the CDR3 is TGTGCCAGCATGACTCAAGCCAGGGCTGGAAACACCATATATTTT. This codes for CASMTQARAGNTIYF. The rearrangement uses TRBV7-2 and TRBJ1-3; D possibly corresponds to TRBD1 (5 bases). The V end lost 7 bases, the J end lost 2 bases, and 15 bases lay between the germline ends. Germline assignment: CDR1 SGHTA and CDR2 FQGNSA. This CDR3 is 15 amino acids long. Full variable domain (rest looked up from reference TRBV7-2 and TRBJ1-3): GAGVSQSPSNKVTEKGKDVELRCDPISGHTALYWYRQSLGQGLEFLIYFQGNSAPDKSGLPSDRFSAERTGGSVSTLTIQRTQQEDSAVYLCASMTQARAGNTIYFGEGSWLTVV.

This clone was picked up a small number of times. J is TRBJ2-1 and V is TRBV9, with D possibly TRBD2 on 6 matching bases. Trimming left V 4 bases short and J 0 bases short, with 14 bases between. The CDR3 has 16 residues. Germline loops: CDR1 SGDLS, CDR2 YYNGEE. CDR3 DNA sequence: TGTGCCAGCAGCCGAATCGGCGGGGTCTCCTACAATGAGCAGTTCTTC. Protein: CASSRIGGVSYNEQFF.

This sequence joins TRBV28 and TRBJ2-7; 16 bases fit TRBD2. J was trimmed by 0 bases and V by 5 bases; bases with no gene match: 7. Germline CDR1 and CDR2: MDHEN and SYDVKM. This CDR3 spans 18 amino acids. The CDR3 reads CASSPGGLAGGPSYEQYF. The CDR3 DNA follows: TGTGCCAGCAGTCCGGGGGGACTAGCGGGAGGGCCCTCCTACGAGCAGTACTTC. The variable domain in full, with the rest retrieved from reference TRBV28 and TRBJ2-7, is DVKVTQSSRYLVKRTGEKVFLECVQDMDHENMFWYRQDPGLGLRLIYFSYDVKMKEKGDIPEGYSVSREKKERFSLILESASTNQTSMYLCASSPGGLAGGPSYEQYFGPGTRLTVT.

This rearrangement joins TRBV30 to TRBJ2-3; 10 nucleotides agree with TRBD2. Germline V lookup: CDR1 GTSNPN, CDR2 SVGIG (reference sequence). With V trimmed by 3 bases and J by 4 bases, 1 base remained unmatched. The CDR3 spans 13 residues. In DNA, the CDR3 is TGTGCCTGGAGCCTAGCGGGGGCAGATACGCAGTATTTT. It translates to CAWSLAGADTQYF.

This rearrangement joins TRBV5-1 to TRBJ2-2; D ambiguous. The CDR3 loop spans 14 amino acids. Trimming removed 1 base from V and 1 base from J, with 5 bases in between. The germline gives CDR1 SGHRS, CDR2 YFSETQ. The CDR3, as DNA: TGCGCCAGCAGCTTGATCGTGAACACCGGGGAGCTGTTTTTT. Translated, it gives CASSLIVNTGELFF.

The V and J genes are TRBV5-1 and TRBJ2-5; D call uncertain. TRBJ2-7 explains the end of the DNA better; the J call may be wrong. The germline CDR1 and CDR2 sequences are SGHRS and YFSETQ. This CDR3 is 12 amino acids long. CDR3 residues: CASSLASYEQYF. The CDR3, as DNA: TGCGCCAGCAGCTTGGCTTCCTACGAGCAGTACTTC.

The rearrangement uses TRBV18 and TRBJ2-7; a weak D match, TRBD1 (5 bases). Germline loops: CDR1 KGHSH, CDR2 LQKENI. Trimming cost V 3 bases and J 4 bases, with 10 bases left between them. CDR3 length: 13 residues. As DNA, the CDR3 is TGTGCCAGCTCACCTCAGACAGTTTACGAGCAGTACTTC. Amino acid sequence: CASSPQTVYEQYF.

This sequence joins TRBV27 and TRBJ1-4; 12 nucleotides line up with TRBD1. V lost 5 bases to trimming and J lost 4 bases; unmatched junction nucleotides: 11. The germline V gene encodes CDR1 MNHEY and CDR2 SMNVEV (reference sequence). The CDR3 covers 18 residues. The CDR3 here is CASSDYRDRGRGNEKLFF. The DNA for the CDR3 is TGTGCCAGCAGTGACTACCGGGACAGGGGGCGCGGTAATGAAAAACTGTTTTTT.

This chain connects TRBV7-9 to TRBJ2-5; D is unresolved. The DNA end is more similar to TRBJ2-7, so the J call may be wrong. Germline V gives CDR1 SEHNR, CDR2 FQNEAQ (reference sequence). The CDR3 has 14 residues. CDR3 in amino acids: CASSLEAEYYEQYF. CDR3 nucleotides: TGTGCCAGCAGCTTAGAGGCGGAGTACTACGAGCAGTACTTC.

This clone was recorded only once. This sample also contains other DNA sequences that code for the same CDR3. The chain has TRBV18 and TRBJ2-7, with a weak D call TRBD1 (5 bases). Deletions cut 3 bases from V and 0 bases from J, with 9 bases between. There are 14 residues in the CDR3. Germline loops: CDR1 KGHSH, CDR2 LQKENI. CDR3: CASSPPGLSYEQYF. In DNA, the CDR3 is TGTGCCAGCTCACCGCCAGGGCTCTCCTACGAGCAGTACTTC.

J is TRBJ1-2 and V is TRBV7-9; D unresolved. Germline V gene lookup returns CDR1 SEHNR and CDR2 FQNEAQ (reference sequence). Trimming took off 5 bases at V and 6 bases at J, with 19 bases between the two ends. The CDR3 consists of 15 residues. In nucleotides, the CDR3 is TGTGCCAGCAGCGCCCTGACCAGGCATCACAATGGCTACACCTTC. It is translated as CASSALTRHHNGYTF.

The gene calls are TRBV23-1 and TRBJ2-3; D perhaps matches TRBD1 (6 bases). TRBV23-1 is sorted into the ORF group, with uncertain function. V lost 0 bases and J lost 1, with 11 bases in between. The CDR3 has 16 residues. Here the CDR3 reads CASSQSRTECTDTQYF. CDR3 bases: TGCGCCAGCAGTCAATCGCGGACAGAGTGCACAGATACGCAGTATTTT.

The chain links TRBV9 to TRBJ1-5; D uncertain. Germline loops: CDR1 SGDLS, CDR2 YYNGEE. This CDR3 is 14 amino acids long. V lost 0 bases to trimming and J lost 6 bases, with 10 bases between them. CDR3 sequence reads: CASSVGLQGQPQHF. The DNA of the CDR3 is TGTGCCAGCAGCGTAGGACTTCAAGGTCAGCCCCAGCATTTT.

This clone was counted a single time. V usage is TRBV7-9 and J usage is TRBJ2-3; D not certain. The CDR3 has 12 amino acids. Germline CDR1 is SEHNR and CDR2 is FQNEAQ (reference sequence). With 2 bases removed from V and 2 bases from J, the gap between germline ends came to 2 bases. CDR3 bases: TGTGCCAGCAGCTTACTCACAGATACGCAGTATTTT. The encoded protein is CASSLLTDTQYF.

This rearrangement joins TRBV14 to TRBJ1-2; D perhaps matches TRBD1 (5 bases). This CDR3 comprises 14 residues. In germline, CDR1 is SGHDN, CDR2 FVKESK. V was cut by 7 bases and J by 0 bases, with 12 bases left in between. The CDR3: CASTADSTNYGYTF. The CDR3 nucleotides read TGTGCCAGCACGGCAGACAGTACTAACTATGGCTACACCTTC.

CDR3 loop: CASSPTGVYEQYF. CDR3 in DNA: TGCGCCAGCAGCCCAACAGGGGTCTACGAGCAGTACTTC. This chain links TRBV5-1 with TRBJ2-7; 7 bases line up with TRBD1. V dropped 4 bases and J dropped 3; count of bases not matched to a gene: 4. This CDR3 is 13 amino acids long. Per germline, CDR1 SGHRS and CDR2 YFSETQ.

The CDR3 DNA sequence: TGCAGCGTTGAAGGGACTAGCGGGAGGGCCCTCAGAAATGAGCAGTTCTTC. Translation gives CSVEGTSGRALRNEQFF. The chain carries TRBV29-1 and TRBJ2-1; 15 positions match TRBD2. Germline V CDR1 and CDR2: SQVTM, ANQGSEA. This CDR3 spans 17 amino acids. The V and J ends lost 1 base and 7 bases, in that order; junction bases with no gene match: 8.

There are a few counts of this clone. The V and J genes are TRBV14 and TRBJ2-3; 8 nucleotides align to TRBD2. This CDR3 has 12 residues. Unmatched junction bases numbered 5, after V lost 1 base and J lost 14 bases. The germline CDR1 and CDR2 sequences are SGHDN and FVKESK. The CDR3, as DNA: TGTGCCAGCAGCCAAGCGAGCGGGGGCCGGTATTTT. Translation gives CASSQASGGRYF.

The rearrangement uses TRBV5-5 and TRBJ1-5, with 8 bases matching TRBD1. The V gene's germline CDR1 is SGHKS and CDR2 YYEKEE (reference sequence). This CDR3 contains 13 residues. With V trimmed by 4 bases and J by 9 bases, 6 bases remained unmatched. The CDR3, as DNA: TGTGCCAGCAGCATGACAGGGGACGGGCCCCAGCATTTT. Amino acids: CASSMTGDGPQHF.

This sequence joins TRBV2 and TRBJ1-2, with 10 bases matching TRBD1. The J segment lost 3 bases and the V segment lost 6 bases, leaving 4 bases of the junction unmatched. The germline V gene has CDR1 SNHLY and CDR2 FYNNEI. There are 14 residues in the CDR3. DNA of the CDR3: TGTGCCAGCAGCCGGGACAGGGGCGACTATGGCTACACCTTC. Protein sequence: CASSRDRGDYGYTF.

The genes are TRBV6-5 and TRBJ1-4, with 9 bases fitting TRBD1. The V segment lost 0 bases and the J segment 7 bases; nucleotides outside the gene matches: 6. There are 16 residues in the CDR3. The germline V gene has CDR1 MNHEY and CDR2 SVGAGI. CDR3 nucleotide sequence: TGTGCCAGCAGTTACTCGGGGACAGGGACCGGTGAAAAACTGTTTTTT. Translating gives CASSYSGTGTGEKLFF.

This chain connects TRBV7-8 to TRBJ2-7; D remains unclear. The ends were cut back, 1 base at V and 3 bases at J, with 10 bases in the middle. The CDR3 runs 14 residues. The germline V gene has CDR1 SGHVS and CDR2 FQNEAQ. Written as DNA, the CDR3 is TGTGCCAGCAGCTTAGGCCCTGACAACTACGAGCAGTACTTC. Its protein product is CASSLGPDNYEQYF.